A selection of T cell receptor beta chains follows, all from one sample in a study of cytomegalovirus exposure and HLA in healthy donors. Here immunoSEQ multiplex PCR was the method, and the copy in TCRdb shows in-frame clones only, minus some. This table has roughly 130,000 clones, just under 85% appearing once. Sequenced material: PBMCs. These receptors were obtained from a woman between 25 and 40 years old in good health and CMV-seronegative. The CDR3 runs from the conserved cysteine through the conserved F or W. A D gene is named only where the DNA matches it firmly. Size is omitted from some rows. Given values are once, few, many or a class for expanded clones.

CDR3,DNA,J,V,size,D
CASSLGQNTEAFF,TGTGCCAGCAGCTTAGGGCAGAACACTGAAGCTTTCTTT,TRBJ1-1,TRBV7-3,.,.
CASSDPPGGTEAFF,TGTGCCAGCAGCGATCCGCCGGGGGGGACTGAAGCTTTCTTT,TRBJ1-1,TRBV7-9,.,.
CAWSSSRTGQVGGKLFF,TGTGCCTGGAGTTCCAGTCGGACAGGGCAGGTCGGGGGAAAACTGTTTTTT,TRBJ1-4,TRBV30,.,TRBD1
CASTFAGGERNTQYF,TGTGCCAGCACCTTCGCCGGGGGGGAGCGGAATACGCAGTATTTT,TRBJ2-3,TRBV25-1,.,TRBD2
CASSLLQTNSGNTIYF,TGCGCCAGCAGCTTGTTACAGACTAACTCTGGAAACACCATATATTTT,TRBJ1-3,TRBV5-1,.,.
CASSFVGAAYEQYF,TGTGCCAGCAGTTTTGTGGGGGCCGCCTACGAGCAGTACTTC,TRBJ2-7,TRBV28,.,.
CASSAVPTEAFF,TGTGCCAGCAGTGCAGTGCCCACTGAAGCTTTCTTT,TRBJ1-1,TRBV6-1,.,.
CASSHLSGLNYGYTF,TGTGCCAGCAGCCATTTATCAGGGTTAAACTATGGCTACACCTTC,TRBJ1-2,TRBV27,.,.
CSPTGLHEQYF,TGCAGTCCCACAGGGTTACACGAGCAGTACTTC,TRBJ2-7,TRBV20-1,few,.
CAISEKREGTDTQYF,TGTGCCATCAGTGAGAAGCGAGAGGGCACAGATACGCAGTATTTT,TRBJ2-3,TRBV10-3,.,.
CASSQEPAGPTDTQYF,TGCGCCAGCAGCCAAGAGCCAGCGGGGCCAACAGATACGCAGTATTTT,TRBJ2-3,TRBV4-3,.,TRBD2